This passage covers 9 T cell receptor beta chains from one sample sequenced in a study of T-cell reconstitution after alpha-beta-depleted transplantation in children. Unique molecular identifiers tagged the TCRbeta library. TCRdb analysed the PCR reads with MiXCR anew, one entry per CDR3 protein. Of about 310,000 distinct CDR3 sequences in the sample, roughly 25% were seen once. The sequencing used PBMCs, mostly from graft donor cells, collected 180 days after TCRalphabeta/CD19-depleted stem cell transplant. Receptors were obtained from a male patient younger than 18 who had a stem cell transplant for acute lymphoblastic leukemia, so the T cells may come from the graft donor.

This clonotype was seen once. This rearrangement joins TRBV20-1 to TRBJ2-3; 9 nucleotides line up with TRBD2. Germline-derived CDR1 and CDR2 are DFQATT and SNEGSKA (reference sequence). The CDR3 contains 14 residues. V shed 2 bases and J 6 bases; nucleotides not matched to a gene: 6. CDR3 sequence reads: CSARSGLAIDTQYF. CDR3 sequence (DNA): TGCAGTGCTAGATCGGGACTAGCAATCGATACGCAGTATTTT.

This clonotype was seen only a few times. The rearrangement uses TRBV15 and TRBJ1-4, with D uncertain. Germline loops: CDR1 LNHNV, CDR2 YYDKDF (reference sequence). The V and J ends lost 2 bases and 8 bases respectively, with 9 bases between them. The CDR3 runs to 13 residues. The CDR3 nucleotides are TGTGCCACCAGCAGAACCAAGGTCGAAAAACTGTTTTTT. Protein: CATSRTKVEKLFF.

This clonotype has only a few counts. The chain uses TRBV20-1 and TRBJ2-7; D is possibly TRBD2 (5 bases). Trimming shortened V by 3 bases and J by 0 bases, and 24 bases separated the two germline ends. In germline, CDR1 is DFQATT, CDR2 SNEGSKA (reference sequence). The CDR3 extends over 18 amino acids. The CDR3 region is CSARRAPWERKSSYEQYF. CDR3 bases: TGCAGTGCTAGGAGGGCGCCGTGGGAGCGCAAGAGCTCCTACGAGCAGTACTTC.

The rearrangement links TRBV6-1 to TRBJ2-2, with D unresolved. The CDR3 totals 13 residues. Germline V gives CDR1 MNHNS, CDR2 SASEGT. Trimming took 6 bases from V and 4 from J, leaving 9 bases between them. CDR3 sequence (DNA): TGTGCCAGCAGACAGATCGGCACCGGGGAGCTGTTTTTT. This translates into CASRQIGTGELFF.

V usage is TRBV20-1 and J usage is TRBJ2-3, with 12 bases fitting TRBD2. CDR3 size: 19 residues. V dropped 0 bases and J dropped 10; count of bases not matched to a gene: 20. Germline V gene data show CDR1 as DFQATT and CDR2 as SNEGSKA (reference sequence). The CDR3, as DNA: TGCAGTGCTAGAGATCAACCCCGCTTACTAGCGGGAGGATCCGATGCGCAGTATTTT. Encoded protein: CSARDQPRLLAGGSDAQYF.

This clonotype was counted a few times. V gene TRBV7-9 combines with J gene TRBJ2-1, with TRBD2 matching over 7 bases. The germline CDR1 and CDR2 sequences are SEHNR and FQNEAQ (reference sequence). This CDR3 has 14 amino acids. Germline trimming cut 3 bases from V and 7 bases from J; bases unmatched to any gene: 6. The CDR3 reads CASSFWEGPNEQFF. CDR3 sequence (DNA): TGTGCCAGCAGCTTTTGGGAGGGACCAAATGAGCAGTTCTTC.

The sample holds a few counts of this clonotype. The chain joins TRBV5-5 to TRBJ1-2; a possible D gene is TRBD1 (5 bases). Trimming cost V 0 bases and J 6 bases, with 12 bases left between them. The germline V gene encodes CDR1 SGHKS and CDR2 YYEKEE (reference sequence). The CDR3 covers 14 residues. CDR3 coding DNA: TGTGCCAGCAGCTTGGATGTTAGGGGCGATGGCTACACCTTC. Its translation: CASSLDVRGDGYTF.

This clonotype was seen a single time. This sequence joins TRBV28 and TRBJ1-5; 7 nucleotides align to TRBD1. Germline loops: CDR1 MDHEN, CDR2 SYDVKM. The CDR3 is made up of 15 amino acids. V shed 5 bases and J 5 bases; nucleotides not matched to a gene: 9. DNA of the CDR3: TGTGCCAGCAGTCTTCGACAGGGTTTTCATCAGCCCCAGCATTTT. It yields the protein CASSLRQGFHQPQHF.

This clonotype was found a few times. Its ends do not fully match the called genes, so a read error is possible. The J gene is TRBJ2-2, the V gene TRBV7-6; 7 bases map to TRBD2. This CDR3 comprises 16 residues. Germline V gene data show CDR1 as SGHVS and CDR2 as FNYEAQ. The CDR3 loop reads CASSLAASGNTGELFF. The CDR3 nucleotides read TGTGCCAGCAGCCTAGCGGCTAGCGGTAACACCGGGGAGCTGTTTTTT.